This T cell receptor (beta chain) was retrieved from a study of shared clonotypes between healthy human individuals. General observations from the study: The donor pool, a small one, limited the genetic and exposure-history diversity represented.

This table comes from immunoSEQ multiplex PCR, and its TCRdb copy is limited to in-frame clones, with some not included. Of about 450,000 clones in the sample, roughly 83% are singletons; the top ten hold approximately 13%. As regards this clone: Its antigen is not known.

All the donors were Caucasian adults who lived in Nashville, Tennessee. The CDR3 runs to 12 residues. Germline lookup yields CDR1 LNHDA and CDR2 SQIVND (reference sequence). Trimming took 7 bases from V and 1 from J, leaving 7 bases between them. Sequenced material: PBMCs. J is TRBJ1-1 and V is TRBV19, with D unclear. The TCR comes from a woman in her thirties or forties in good health. Some clones in this sample may be carry-over from other donors' samples. CDR3 loop: CASTYGNTEAFF. The CDR3 DNA reads as TGTGCCAGTACTTATGGGAACACTGAAGCTTTCTTT.